Described below is a single T cell receptor beta chain sequence and its context. Separate from the approximately 700-subject first cohort was the approximately 110-subject validation cohort, to which the donors belonged. TCRdb keeps only in-frame clones here, not all; method: immunoSEQ multiplex PCR. The table has about 140,000 clones, approximately 85% seen once. The record originates from a study of cytomegalovirus exposure and HLA in healthy donors. Sequencing was carried out using PBMCs. The source is a woman in her twenties or thirties in good health and CMV-seronegative.

In DNA form, the CDR3 reads TGTGCCAGCAGTCGGACAGGGGATGATGGCTACACCTTC. Encoded protein: CASSRTGDDGYTF. The chain joins TRBV6-5 to TRBJ1-2; 9 bases fit TRBD1. The germline CDR1 and CDR2 sequences are MNHEY and SVGAGI. J lost 6 bases, V lost 5 bases, and 4 bases had no gene match. The CDR3 contains 13 residues.